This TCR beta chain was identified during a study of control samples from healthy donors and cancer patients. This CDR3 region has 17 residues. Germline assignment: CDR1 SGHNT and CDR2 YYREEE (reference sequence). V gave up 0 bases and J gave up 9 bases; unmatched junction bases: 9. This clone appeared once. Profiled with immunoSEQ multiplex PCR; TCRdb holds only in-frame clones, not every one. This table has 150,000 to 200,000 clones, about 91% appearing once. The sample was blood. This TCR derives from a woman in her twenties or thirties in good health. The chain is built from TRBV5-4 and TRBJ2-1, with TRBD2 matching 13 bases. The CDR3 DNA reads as TGTGCCAGCAGCTTGGCTCGGTGGACTAGCGGGAGTGGTGAGCAGTTCTTC. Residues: CASSLARWTSGSGEQFF.